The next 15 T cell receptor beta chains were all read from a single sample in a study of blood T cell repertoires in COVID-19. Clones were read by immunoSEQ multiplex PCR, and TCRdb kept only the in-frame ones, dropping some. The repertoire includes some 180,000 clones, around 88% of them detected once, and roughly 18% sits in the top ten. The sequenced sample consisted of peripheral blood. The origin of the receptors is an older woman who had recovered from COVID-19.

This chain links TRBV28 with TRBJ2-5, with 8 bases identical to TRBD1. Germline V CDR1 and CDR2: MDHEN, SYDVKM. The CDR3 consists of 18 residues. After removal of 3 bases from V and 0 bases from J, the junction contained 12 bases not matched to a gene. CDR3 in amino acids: CASSFGQGLRLYQETQYF. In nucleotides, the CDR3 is TGTGCCAGCAGTTTTGGACAGGGTCTGAGGTTGTACCAAGAGACCCAGTACTTC. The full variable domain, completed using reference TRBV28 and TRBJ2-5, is DVKVTQSSRYLVKRTGEKVFLECVQDMDHENMFWYRQDPGLGLRLIYFSYDVKMKEKGDIPEGYSVSREKKERFSLILESASTNQTSMYLCASSFGQGLRLYQETQYFGPGTRLLVL.

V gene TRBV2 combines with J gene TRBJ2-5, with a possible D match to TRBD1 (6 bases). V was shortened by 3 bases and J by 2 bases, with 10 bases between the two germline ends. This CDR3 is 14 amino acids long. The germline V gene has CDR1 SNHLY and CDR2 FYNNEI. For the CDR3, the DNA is TGTGCCAGCAGTGAGGGGGCGGGTCAAGAGACCCAGTACTTC. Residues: CASSEGAGQETQYF.

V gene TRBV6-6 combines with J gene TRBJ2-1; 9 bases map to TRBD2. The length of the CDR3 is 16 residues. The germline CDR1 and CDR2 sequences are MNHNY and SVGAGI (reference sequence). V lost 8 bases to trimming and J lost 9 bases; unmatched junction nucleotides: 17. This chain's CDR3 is CASSHPRAGGFGEQFF. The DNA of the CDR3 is TGTGCCAGCTCCCATCCCCGCGCGGGAGGGTTTGGTGAGCAGTTCTTC.

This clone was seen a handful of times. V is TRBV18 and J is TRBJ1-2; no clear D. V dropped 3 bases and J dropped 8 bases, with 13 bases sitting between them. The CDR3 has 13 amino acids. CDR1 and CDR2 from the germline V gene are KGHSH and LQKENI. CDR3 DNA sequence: TGTGCCAGCTCACCCGGGAGTATCGGCGGCTACACCTTC. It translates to CASSPGSIGGYTF.

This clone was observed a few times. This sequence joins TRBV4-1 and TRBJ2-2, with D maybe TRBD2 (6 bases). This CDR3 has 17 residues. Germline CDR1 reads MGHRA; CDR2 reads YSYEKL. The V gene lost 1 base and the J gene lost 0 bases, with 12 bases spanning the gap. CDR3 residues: CASSQGRAVTNTGELFF. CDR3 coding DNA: TGCGCCAGCAGCCAAGGGAGGGCGGTAACGAACACCGGGGAGCTGTTTTTT.

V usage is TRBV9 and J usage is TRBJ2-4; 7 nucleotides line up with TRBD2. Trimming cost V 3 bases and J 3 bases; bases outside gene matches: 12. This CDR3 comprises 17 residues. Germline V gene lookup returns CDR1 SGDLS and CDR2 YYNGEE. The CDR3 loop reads CASSAYSSGGSKNIQYF. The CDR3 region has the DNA TGTGCCAGCAGCGCATACTCTAGCGGAGGAAGCAAAAACATTCAGTACTTC.

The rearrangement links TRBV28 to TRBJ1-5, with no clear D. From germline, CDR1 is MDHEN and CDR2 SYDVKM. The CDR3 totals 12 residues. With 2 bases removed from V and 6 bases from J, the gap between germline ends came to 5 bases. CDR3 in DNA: TGTGCCAGCAGTTTAACGGGTCAGCCCCAGCATTTT. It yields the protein CASSLTGQPQHF.

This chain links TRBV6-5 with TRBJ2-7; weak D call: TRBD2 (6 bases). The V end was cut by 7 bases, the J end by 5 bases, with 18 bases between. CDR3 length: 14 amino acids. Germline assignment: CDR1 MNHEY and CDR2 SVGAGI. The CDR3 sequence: CASTPEGSVHEQYF. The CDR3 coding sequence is TGTGCCAGCACCCCGGAGGGATCGGTCCACGAGCAGTACTTC.

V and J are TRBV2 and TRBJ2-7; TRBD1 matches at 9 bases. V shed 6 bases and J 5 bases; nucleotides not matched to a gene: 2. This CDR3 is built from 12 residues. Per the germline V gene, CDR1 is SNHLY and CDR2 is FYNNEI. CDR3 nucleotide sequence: TGTGCCAGCAGGGACAGGGGCCACGAGCAGTACTTC. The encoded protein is CASRDRGHEQYF.

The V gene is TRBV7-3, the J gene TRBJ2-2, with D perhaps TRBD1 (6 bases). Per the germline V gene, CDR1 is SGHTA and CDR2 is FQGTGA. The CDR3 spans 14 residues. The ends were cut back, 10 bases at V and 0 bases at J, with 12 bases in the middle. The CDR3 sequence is CATTRGTNTGELFF. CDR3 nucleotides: TGTGCCACCACCAGGGGTACGAACACCGGGGAGCTGTTTTTT.

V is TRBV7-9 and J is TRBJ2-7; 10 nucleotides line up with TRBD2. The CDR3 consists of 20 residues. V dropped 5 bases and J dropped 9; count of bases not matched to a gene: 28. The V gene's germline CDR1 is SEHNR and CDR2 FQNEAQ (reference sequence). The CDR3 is CASSTGLAATFNPYELWQYF. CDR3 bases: TGTGCCAGCAGCACCGGACTAGCGGCAACTTTCAACCCCTACGAGCTGTGGCAGTACTTC.

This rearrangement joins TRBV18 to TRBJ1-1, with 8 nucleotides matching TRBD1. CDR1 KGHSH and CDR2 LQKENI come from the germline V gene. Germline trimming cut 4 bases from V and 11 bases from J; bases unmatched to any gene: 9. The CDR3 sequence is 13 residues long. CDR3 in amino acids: CASSLDRDGLAFF. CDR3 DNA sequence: TGTGCCAGCTCACTGGACAGGGACGGTTTGGCTTTCTTT.

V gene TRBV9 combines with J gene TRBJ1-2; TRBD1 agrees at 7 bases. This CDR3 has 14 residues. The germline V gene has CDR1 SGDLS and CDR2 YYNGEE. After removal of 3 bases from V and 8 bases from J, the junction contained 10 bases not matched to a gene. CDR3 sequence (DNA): TGTGCCAGCAGCGCCGGGACAGACCCGAGGGGCTACACCTTC. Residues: CASSAGTDPRGYTF.

DNA of the CDR3: TGTGCCAGCCGCCCCCGGCAGGGGGACAGAGCCTACAATGAGCAGTTCTTC. Its translation: CASRPRQGDRAYNEQFF. This chain uses TRBV18 with TRBJ2-1; 7 bases align to TRBD1. Germline assignment: CDR1 KGHSH and CDR2 LQKENI. The CDR3 covers 17 residues. The ends lost 8 bases at V and 2 bases at J; junction bases unmatched: 15.

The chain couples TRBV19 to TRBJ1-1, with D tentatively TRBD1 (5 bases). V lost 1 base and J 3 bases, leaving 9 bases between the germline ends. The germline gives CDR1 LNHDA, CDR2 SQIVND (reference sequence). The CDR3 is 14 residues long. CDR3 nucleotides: TGTGCCAGTAGTATAGTGGGGCAGTACACTGAAGCTTTCTTT. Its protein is CASSIVGQYTEAFF.